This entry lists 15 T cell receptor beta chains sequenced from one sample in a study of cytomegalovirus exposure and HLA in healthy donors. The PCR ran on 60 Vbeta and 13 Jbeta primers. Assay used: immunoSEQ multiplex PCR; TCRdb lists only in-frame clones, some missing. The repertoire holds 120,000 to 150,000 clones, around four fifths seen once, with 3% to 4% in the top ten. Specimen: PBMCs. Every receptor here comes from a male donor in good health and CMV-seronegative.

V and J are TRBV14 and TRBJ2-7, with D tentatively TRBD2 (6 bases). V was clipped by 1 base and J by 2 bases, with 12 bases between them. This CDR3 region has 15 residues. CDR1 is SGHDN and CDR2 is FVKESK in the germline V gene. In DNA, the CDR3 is TGTGCCAGCAGCCAAGCGGGGGTTTACCCCTACGAGCAGTACTTC. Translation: CASSQAGVYPYEQYF.

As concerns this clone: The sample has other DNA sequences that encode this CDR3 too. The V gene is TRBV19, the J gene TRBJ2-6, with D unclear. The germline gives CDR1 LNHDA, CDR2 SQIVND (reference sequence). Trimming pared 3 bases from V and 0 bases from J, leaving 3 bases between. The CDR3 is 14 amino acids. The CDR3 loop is CASSISSGANVLTF. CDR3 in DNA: TGTGCCAGTAGTATCAGCTCTGGGGCCAACGTCCTGACTTTC.

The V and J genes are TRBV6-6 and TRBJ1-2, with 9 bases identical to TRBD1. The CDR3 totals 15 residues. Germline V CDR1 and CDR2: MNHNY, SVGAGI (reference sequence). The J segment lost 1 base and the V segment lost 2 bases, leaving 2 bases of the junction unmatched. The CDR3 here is CASSYPTGGNYGYTF. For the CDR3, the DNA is TGTGCCAGCAGTTACCCGACAGGGGGTAACTATGGCTACACCTTC.

The CDR3 DNA reads TGTGCCATCAGGGGACAGCCTTTCTCTGGAAACACCATATATTTT. Translating gives CAIRGQPFSGNTIYF. The V call is TRBV10-3, the J call TRBJ1-3; 7 bases map to TRBD1. V gave up 6 bases and J gave up 0 bases; unmatched junction bases: 5. The CDR3 runs to 15 residues. Germline CDR1 reads ENHRY; CDR2 reads SYGVKD.

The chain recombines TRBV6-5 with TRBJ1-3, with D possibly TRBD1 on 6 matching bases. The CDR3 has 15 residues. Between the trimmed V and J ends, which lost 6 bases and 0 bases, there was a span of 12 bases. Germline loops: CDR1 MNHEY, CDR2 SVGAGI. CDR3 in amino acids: CASSRGSVSGNTIYF. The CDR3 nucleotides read TGTGCCAGCAGCAGGGGCAGCGTCTCTGGAAACACCATATATTTT.

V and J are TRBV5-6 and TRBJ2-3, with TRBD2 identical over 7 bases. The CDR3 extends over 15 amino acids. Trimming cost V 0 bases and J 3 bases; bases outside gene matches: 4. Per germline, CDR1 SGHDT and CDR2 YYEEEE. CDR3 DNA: TGTGCCAGCAGCTTGGGGGGGGGAAGGACAGATACGCAGTATTTT. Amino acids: CASSLGGGRTDTQYF.

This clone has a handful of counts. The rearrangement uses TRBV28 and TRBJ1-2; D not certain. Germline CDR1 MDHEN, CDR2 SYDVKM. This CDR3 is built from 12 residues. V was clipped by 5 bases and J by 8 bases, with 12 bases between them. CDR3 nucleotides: TGTGCCAGCAGTCCACCCGAGGGCGGCTACACCTTC. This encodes CASSPPEGGYTF.

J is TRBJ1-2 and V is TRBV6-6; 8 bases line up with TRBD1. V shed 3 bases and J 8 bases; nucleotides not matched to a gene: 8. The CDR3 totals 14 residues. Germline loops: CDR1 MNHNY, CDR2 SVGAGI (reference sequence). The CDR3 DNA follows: TGTGCCAGCAGTTATGACAGGGGCGTAGAGGGCTACACCTTC. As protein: CASSYDRGVEGYTF.

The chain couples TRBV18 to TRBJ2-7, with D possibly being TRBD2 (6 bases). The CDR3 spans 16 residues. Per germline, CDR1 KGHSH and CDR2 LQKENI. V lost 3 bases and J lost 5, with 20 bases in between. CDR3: CASSPAGLYGADEQYF. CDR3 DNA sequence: TGTGCCAGCTCACCCGCCGGACTATACGGGGCCGACGAGCAGTACTTC.

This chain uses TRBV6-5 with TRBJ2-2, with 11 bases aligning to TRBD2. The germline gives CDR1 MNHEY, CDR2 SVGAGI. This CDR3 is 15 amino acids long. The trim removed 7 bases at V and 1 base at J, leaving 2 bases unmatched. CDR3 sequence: CASTGTSGNTGELFF. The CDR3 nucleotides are TGTGCCAGCACCGGGACTAGCGGGAACACCGGGGAGCTGTTTTTT.

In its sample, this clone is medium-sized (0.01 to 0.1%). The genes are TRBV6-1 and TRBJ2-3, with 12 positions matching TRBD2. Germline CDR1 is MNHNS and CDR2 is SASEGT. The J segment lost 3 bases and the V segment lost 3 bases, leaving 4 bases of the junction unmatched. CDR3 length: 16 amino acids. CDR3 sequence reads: CASSESSGGATDTQYF. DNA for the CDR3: TGTGCCAGCAGTGAGTCTAGCGGGGGGGCGACAGATACGCAGTATTTT.

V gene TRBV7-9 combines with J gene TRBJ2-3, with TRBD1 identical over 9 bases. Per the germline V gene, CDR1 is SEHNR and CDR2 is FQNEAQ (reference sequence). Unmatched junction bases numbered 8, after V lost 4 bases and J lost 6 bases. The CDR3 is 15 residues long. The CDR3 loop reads CASSSFGQGQDTQYF. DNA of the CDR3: TGTGCCAGCAGCTCCTTCGGACAGGGGCAGGATACGCAGTATTTT.

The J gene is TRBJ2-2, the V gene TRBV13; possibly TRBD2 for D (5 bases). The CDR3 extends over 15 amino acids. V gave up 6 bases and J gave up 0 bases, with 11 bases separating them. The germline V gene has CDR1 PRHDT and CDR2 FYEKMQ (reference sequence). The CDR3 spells CASSFGGSNTGELFF. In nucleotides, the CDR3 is TGTGCCAGCAGTTTTGGAGGTTCGAACACCGGGGAGCTGTTTTTT.

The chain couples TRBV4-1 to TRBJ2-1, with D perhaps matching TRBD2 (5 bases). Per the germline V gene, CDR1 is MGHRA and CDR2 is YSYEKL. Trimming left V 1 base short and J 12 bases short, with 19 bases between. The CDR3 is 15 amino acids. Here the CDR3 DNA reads TGCGCCAGCAGCCAAGTTATCGGGGTTAGCTCGGGGCAGTTCTTC. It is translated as CASSQVIGVSSGQFF.

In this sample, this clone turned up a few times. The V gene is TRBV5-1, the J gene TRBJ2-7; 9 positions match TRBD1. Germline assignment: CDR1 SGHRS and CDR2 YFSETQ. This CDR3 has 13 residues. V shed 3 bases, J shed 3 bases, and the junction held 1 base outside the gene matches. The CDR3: CASSSDRGYEQYF. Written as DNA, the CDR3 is TGCGCCAGCAGCTCGGACAGGGGCTACGAGCAGTACTTC.